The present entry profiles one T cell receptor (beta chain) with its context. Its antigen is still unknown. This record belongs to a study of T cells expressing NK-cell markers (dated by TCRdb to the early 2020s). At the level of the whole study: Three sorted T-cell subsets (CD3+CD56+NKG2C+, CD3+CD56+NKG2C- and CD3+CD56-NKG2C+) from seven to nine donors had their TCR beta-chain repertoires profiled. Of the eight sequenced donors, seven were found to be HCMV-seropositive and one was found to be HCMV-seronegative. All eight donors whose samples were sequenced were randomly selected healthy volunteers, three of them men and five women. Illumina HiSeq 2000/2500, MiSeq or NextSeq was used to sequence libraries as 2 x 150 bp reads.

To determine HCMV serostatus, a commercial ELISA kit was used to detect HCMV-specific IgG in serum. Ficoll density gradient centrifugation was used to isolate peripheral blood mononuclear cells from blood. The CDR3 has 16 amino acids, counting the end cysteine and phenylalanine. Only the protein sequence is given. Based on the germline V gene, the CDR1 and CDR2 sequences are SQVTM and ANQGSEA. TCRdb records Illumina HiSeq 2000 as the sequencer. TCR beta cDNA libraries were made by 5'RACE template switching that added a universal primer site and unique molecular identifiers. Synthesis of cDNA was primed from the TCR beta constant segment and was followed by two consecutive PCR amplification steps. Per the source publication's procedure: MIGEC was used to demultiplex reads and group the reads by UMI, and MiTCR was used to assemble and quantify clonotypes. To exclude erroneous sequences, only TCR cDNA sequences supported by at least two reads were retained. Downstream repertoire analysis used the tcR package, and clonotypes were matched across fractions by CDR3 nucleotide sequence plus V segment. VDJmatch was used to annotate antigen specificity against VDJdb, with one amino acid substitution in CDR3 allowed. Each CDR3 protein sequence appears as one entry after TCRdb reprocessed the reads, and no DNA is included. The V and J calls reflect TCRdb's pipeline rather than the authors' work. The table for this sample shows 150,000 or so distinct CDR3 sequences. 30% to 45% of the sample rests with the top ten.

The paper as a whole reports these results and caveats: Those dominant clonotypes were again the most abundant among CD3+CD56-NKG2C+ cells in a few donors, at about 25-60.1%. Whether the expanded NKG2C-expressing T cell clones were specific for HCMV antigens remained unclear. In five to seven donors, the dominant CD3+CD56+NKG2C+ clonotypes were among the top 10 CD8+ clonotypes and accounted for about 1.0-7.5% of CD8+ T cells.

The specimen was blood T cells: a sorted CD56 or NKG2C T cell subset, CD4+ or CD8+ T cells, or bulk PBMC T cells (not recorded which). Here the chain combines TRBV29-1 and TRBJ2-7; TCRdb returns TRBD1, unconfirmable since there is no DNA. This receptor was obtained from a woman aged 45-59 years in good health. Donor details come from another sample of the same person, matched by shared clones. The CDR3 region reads CSVEVRGGGQPYEQYF.